The 8 T cell receptor beta chains listed next were all sequenced from one sample in a study of tumor-infiltrating lymphocytes in primary liver carcinoma. Starting from about 0.5 ug of total RNA, TCR beta cDNA was produced with a primer in the constant region. Generation of the TCR beta libraries relied on three nested multiplex PCR rounds using slightly modified ARM-PCR. The first two PCR rounds, roughly 9 cycles each, used TRBV1-TRBV30 forward primers and a C-beta reverse primer. One entry per CDR3 protein, called by TCRdb with MiXCR from the multiplex PCR reads. The data show 250,000 to 400,000 distinct CDR3 sequences, approximately 65% seen once. Blood RNA came from unsorted whole blood; germline DNA was also extracted. Sample: peripheral blood. The origin of the receptors is a man aged 35-49 years with primary liver carcinoma and hepatitis B virus infection.

The chain uses TRBV10-3 and TRBJ2-1; D unclear. This CDR3 is built from 14 residues. Germline values: CDR1 ENHRY, CDR2 SYGVKD. V shed 4 bases and J shed 5 bases, with 12 bases lying between them. Written as DNA, the CDR3 is TGTGCCATCAGTGTACGGACGTCAGACAATGAGCAGTTCTTC. Its protein is CAISVRTSDNEQFF.

The chain combines TRBV6-6 with TRBJ1-3; possible D gene TRBD1, 5 bases. Trimming shortened V by 4 bases and J by 3 bases, and 10 bases separated the two germline ends. This CDR3 has 14 residues. CDR1 and CDR2 from the germline V gene are MNHNY and SVGAGI (reference sequence). This chain's CDR3 is CASSWGSFGNTIYF. Here the CDR3 DNA reads TGTGCCAGCAGTTGGGGGAGCTTTGGAAACACCATATATTTT.

Notes on this clonotype: A clone one base away is much larger, so this may be a read error. V gene TRBV5-1 combines with J gene TRBJ2-1; the D call may be TRBD1 or TRBD2 (5 bases each). Germline values: CDR1 SGHRS, CDR2 YFSETQ. Trimming cost V 0 bases and J 6 bases, with 22 bases left between them. The CDR3 is 18 amino acids. The CDR3 DNA follows: TGCGCCAGCAGCTTGGTCGGGTTGGGGGATTGGCGTGGCAATGAGCAGTTCTTC. Translation gives CASSLVGLGDWRGNEQFF.

Concerning this clonotype: One base away lies a much larger clone, so this may be a sequencing read error. The J gene is TRBJ2-4, the V gene TRBV4-2; D is possibly TRBD2 (5 bases). The V gene's germline CDR1 is LGHNA and CDR2 YNFKEQ. The CDR3 is 18 amino acids. The CDR3 loop reads CVSSRQKAVGGDKNIQYF. The CDR3 DNA is TGTGTCAGCAGCCGTCAAAAGGCGGTCGGAGGAGACAAAAACATTCAGTACTTC.

As for this clonotype: This may come from a read error, since a much larger clone is one base off. The chain carries TRBV6-5 and TRBJ2-3; possibly TRBD2 for D (6 bases). Deletions cut 0 bases from V and 4 bases from J, with 11 bases between. The CDR3 spans 15 residues. The germline CDR1 and CDR2 sequences are MNHEY and SVGAGI. The CDR3 DNA sequence: TGTGCCAGCAGTTACTCAGACCCTAGCGCAGATACGCAGTATTTT. Its protein product is CASSYSDPSADTQYF.

As concerns this clonotype: The CDR3 does not close with the conserved phenylalanine or tryptophan, likely indicating a read error. The V call is TRBV11-2, the J call TRBJ2-2; tentative D call: TRBD1 (5 bases). The CDR3 sequence is 16 residues long. Germline V gene lookup returns CDR1 SGHAT and CDR2 FQNNGV. The CDR3 DNA sequence: TGTGCCAGCAGTTTAGATTGGGGCGGTACTACCGGGGAGCTGTTTTCT. The encoded protein is CASSLDWGGTTGELFS.

On this clonotype: A clone one base away is much larger, so this may be a read error. The rearrangement joins TRBV12-3 or TRBV12-4 to TRBJ1-5; D is unresolved. The length of the CDR3 is 14 residues. In DNA form, the CDR3 reads TGTGCCAGCAGTTTACGACTGAGCAATCAGTCCCAGCATTTT. This encodes CASSLRLSNQSQHF.

For this clonotype: This sequence may be a read error, since a much larger clone differs from it by one base. The conserved phenylalanine or tryptophan normally closing the CDR3 is absent here, so this likely arose from a read error. The chain has TRBV29-1 and TRBJ2-1, with 14 bases fitting TRBD2. The germline V gene has CDR1 SQVTM and CDR2 ANQGSEA. The V segment lost 5 bases and the J segment 6 bases; nucleotides outside the gene matches: 3. This CDR3 contains 14 residues. As DNA, the CDR3 is TGCAGCGTTACTGGGACTAGCGGGAGCAATGAGCAGTTCTTA. Translated, it gives CSVTGTSGSNEQFL.